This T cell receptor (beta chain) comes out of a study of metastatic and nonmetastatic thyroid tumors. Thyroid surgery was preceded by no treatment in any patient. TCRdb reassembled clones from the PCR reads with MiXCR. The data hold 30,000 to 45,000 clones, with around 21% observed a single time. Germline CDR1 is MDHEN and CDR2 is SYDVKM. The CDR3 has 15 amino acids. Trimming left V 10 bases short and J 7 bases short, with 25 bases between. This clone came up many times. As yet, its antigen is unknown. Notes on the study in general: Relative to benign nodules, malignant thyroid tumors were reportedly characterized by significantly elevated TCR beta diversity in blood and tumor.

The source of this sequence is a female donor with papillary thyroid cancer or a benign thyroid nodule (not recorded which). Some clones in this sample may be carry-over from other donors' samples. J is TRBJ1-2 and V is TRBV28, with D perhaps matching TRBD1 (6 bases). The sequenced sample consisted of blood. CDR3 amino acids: CATRTASTPRGGYTF. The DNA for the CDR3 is TGTGCCACCCGGACAGCCTCTACTCCCAGGGGTGGCTACACCTTC.